The T cell receptor beta chain under discussion was sequenced for a study of blood T cell repertoires in COVID-19. Study-wide context: The United States, Italy and Spain provided the acute and convalescent COVID-19 samples. Nucleic acid was either cDNA or gDNA, and it came from T cells, B-cell-depleted T cells, or PBMCs.

This clone was observed once. This CDR3 spans 17 amino acids. V was clipped by 5 bases and J by 5 bases; unmatched bases: 14. Germline V CDR1 and CDR2: SGHNT, YENEEA. As originally analysed: How many nucleated cells were present was estimated from reference gene primer amplification. Sequencing was performed with immunoSEQ multiplex PCR; in TCRdb, only in-frame clones are kept and a portion is missing. That table supplies the V and J calls and clone size; D and trimming were determined from the DNA. In the table there are some 96,000 clones, over 65% of which are singletons. The chain employs TRBV11-3 and TRBJ1-4, with 7 bases fitting TRBD1. The sample consisted of peripheral blood. This clonotype was sampled from a human donor in a cohort sampled during active COVID-19. The CDR3 DNA reads TGTGCCAGCAGCCATAGGGCCACACAGGGACAGAATGAAAAACTGTTTTTT. It codes for CASSHRATQGQNEKLFF.